The rows below give T cell receptor beta chains drawn from one sample of a study of T cell responses to AZD1222 COVID-19 vaccine. This table comes from immunoSEQ multiplex PCR, and its TCRdb copy is limited to in-frame clones, with some not included. The sample yields 100,000 to 150,000 clones, approximately 90% seen once. The source material was peripheral blood, sampled on day 0 of AZD1222 vaccination. The source is an adult in good health. The CDR3 runs from the conserved cysteine through the conserved F or W. D genes are given only for firm matches. A clone size is listed for some rows: how often the clone was seen (once, few, many), or a class if it is expanded.

TRBJ2-2	.	TRBV18	.	TGTGCCAGCTCACCACGTTCGGGGGACACCGGGGAGCTGTTTTTT	CASSPRSGDTGELFF
TRBJ1-4	TRBD1	TRBV5-8	.	TGTGCCAGCAGCCCCTTTATTAGACAGGGGACGGAACTGTTTTTT	CASSPFIRQGTELFF
TRBJ2-2	.	TRBV6-5	.	TGTGCCAGCAGTTATATTCTTACAGGGCTCACCGGGGAGCTGTTTTTT	CASSYILTGLTGELFF
TRBJ2-7	.	TRBV7-9	.	TGTGCCAGCAGCTTAGCAGGGAGCTCCTACGAGCAGTACTTC	CASSLAGSSYEQYF
TRBJ2-7	.	TRBV27	.	TGTGCCAGCAGTTTATCGGGGGTAAGCTACGAGCAGTACTTC	CASSLSGVSYEQYF
TRBJ1-6	.	TRBV7-2	.	TGTGCCAGCAGCTCTTCCTCAGGGAACAACCTCCACTTT	CASSSSSGNNLHF
TRBJ2-5	TRBD2	TRBV3-1/TRBV3-2	.	TGTGCCAGCAGCCAAGGGAGCGGGAGTTGGGGAGAGACCCAGTACTTC	CASSQGSGSWGETQYF
TRBJ2-2	.	TRBV7-3	.	TGTGCCAGCAGCCTCGGACGGCCTAACACCGGGGAGCTGTTTTTT	CASSLGRPNTGELFF
TRBJ1-1	TRBD1	TRBV28	.	TGTGCCAGCAGTACACCCGGGACAGAGAACACTGAAGCTTTCTTT	CASSTPGTENTEAFF
TRBJ2-5	.	TRBV24-1	.	TGTGCCACCAGTGACTGGGGGCGGGACGGCCAAGAGACCCAGTACTTC	CATSDWGRDGQETQYF
TRBJ2-3	TRBD2	TRBV9	.	TGTGCCAGCAGCGTAGGTGGTAGCGGGTGGGAAGATACGCAGTATTTT	CASSVGGSGWEDTQYF
TRBJ2-3	.	TRBV30	.	TGTGCCGTACTACGCGTTAAAGGCGCAGATACGCAGTATTTT	CAVLRVKGADTQYF
TRBJ1-4	.	TRBV2	.	TGTGCCAGCAGTGATCGGGGCAGGGCAAATGAAAAACTGTTTTTT	CASSDRGRANEKLFF
TRBJ2-1	.	TRBV27	.	TGTGCCAGCAGTCCTTGGGCTAGCAACAATGAGCAGTTCTTC	CASSPWASNNEQFF
TRBJ1-5	.	TRBV19	.	TGTGCCAGTAGTGTGGAGGGGAAGGGCAATCAGCCCCAGCATTTT	CASSVEGKGNQPQHF
TRBJ1-2	.	TRBV4-2	.	TGTGCCAGCAGCCAAATTTTTACGGACAACCCTTTGTATGGCTACACCTTC	CASSQIFTDNPLYGYTF
TRBJ2-4	TRBD2	TRBV7-6	.	TGTGCCAGCAGCTTAGCTCCTAGCGGCCCCATAGCCAAAAACATTCAGTACTTC	CASSLAPSGPIAKNIQYF
TRBJ2-1	TRBD1	TRBV7-3	.	TGTGCCAGCAGCTTAAGACAGGGGTACAATGAGCAGTTCTTC	CASSLRQGYNEQFF
TRBJ2-3	.	TRBV2	once	TGTGCCAGCAGTGAATCGCGGGACAGAGTATCAGATACGCAGTATTTT	CASSESRDRVSDTQYF
TRBJ2-3	.	TRBV20-1	.	TGCAGTGCTAGTAGGGGGTCTAGCACAGATACGCAGTATTTT	CSASRGSSTDTQYF
TRBJ1-4	.	TRBV7-9	.	TGTGCCAGCAGCTTAGGCCAGGGCTCAGGAGGAGTTGAAAAACTGTTTTTT	CASSLGQGSGGVEKLFF
TRBJ2-1	.	TRBV6-2/TRBV6-3	once	TGTGCCAGCAGTTACTGGAATAGTGCCAACAATGAGCAGTTCTTC	CASSYWNSANNEQFF
TRBJ2-1	.	TRBV5-1	.	TGCGCCAGCAGCTTGGGGACGGTTCAGGGCAATGAGCAGTTCTTC	CASSLGTVQGNEQFF
TRBJ2-7	TRBD1	TRBV28	.	TGTGCCAGCTCCGAACAGGGGACGCGGTACTTC	CASSEQGTRYF
TRBJ2-1	.	TRBV27	.	TGTGCCAGCAGGCCTACTAGCAGCCCGCGTGGGGAGCAGTTCTTC	CASRPTSSPRGEQFF
TRBJ2-2	TRBD2	TRBV25-1	.	TGTGCCAGCAGTGAAGCGGCTAGCGGGAGAAATATTGGGGAGCTGTTTTTT	CASSEAASGRNIGELFF
TRBJ2-1	.	TRBV21-1	.	TGTGCCAGCAGTGTTTCGGGACGGTCCTACAATGAGCAGTTCTTC	CASSVSGRSYNEQFF
TRBJ1-2	.	TRBV4-3	.	TGCGCCAGCAGTGAAACGGGCAACTATGGCTACACCTTC	CASSETGNYGYTF
TRBJ1-2	.	TRBV5-5	.	TGTGCCAGCAGCTTGACAGGGACCTATGGCTACACCTTC	CASSLTGTYGYTF
TRBJ1-1	TRBD1	TRBV7-3	.	TGTGCCAGCAGCAAGACAGGGGGGAACACTGAAGCTTTCTTT	CASSKTGGNTEAFF
TRBJ2-1	TRBD2	TRBV19	.	TGTGCCAGTAGGGAGACTAGCGGGAGTTTTATTGTGGGTGAGCAGTTCTTC	CASRETSGSFIVGEQFF
TRBJ2-3	.	TRBV6-5	.	TGTGCCAGCAGATTCATCACAGATACGCAGTATTTT	CASRFITDTQYF
TRBJ1-2	TRBD1	TRBV28	.	TGTGCCAGCAGTTCACCACGACAGGGTTTGGGCTATGGCTACACCTTC	CASSSPRQGLGYGYTF
TRBJ2-5	.	TRBV19	.	TGTGCCAGTAGTATTAACCAAGAGACCCAGTACTTC	CASSINQETQYF
TRBJ2-7	TRBD1	TRBV11-2	.	TGTGCCAGCAGCTGGACGGACAGGGCCTACGAGCAGTACTTC	CASSWTDRAYEQYF
TRBJ1-1	.	TRBV6-5	.	TGTGCCAGCAGGGTACGACCCCTACACCCTTCTGCTTTCTTT	CASRVRPLHPSAFF
TRBJ2-5	TRBD1	TRBV29-1	once	TGCAGCGGCCTTGGAACCGGGACAGGGGGCCCGGAGACCCAGTACTTC	CSGLGTGTGGPETQYF
TRBJ1-6	.	TRBV18	.	TGTGCCAGCTCCCCTACAGGGTTGGGCACCCTCCACTTT	CASSPTGLGTLHF
TRBJ1-1	.	TRBV5-1	.	TGCGCCAGCAGCTTGGCGGGGGGAAGTCGGAACACTGAAGCTTTCTTT	CASSLAGGSRNTEAFF
TRBJ2-1	TRBD2	TRBV7-2	.	TGTGCCAGCAGCTTTACTAGCGGGAGGGCTGAGCAGTTCTTC	CASSFTSGRAEQFF
TRBJ2-5	.	TRBV10-3	.	TGTGCCATCAGTGAGTCGATAAGGGAAAAGACCCAGTACTTC	CAISESIREKTQYF
TRBJ1-1	.	TRBV30	.	TGTGCCTGGAGGGTAAACAGGGCTAACACTGAAGCTTTCTTT	CAWRVNRANTEAFF
TRBJ2-5	TRBD2	TRBV10-1	.	TGCGCCAGCAGTCGGACTAGCGGGAGGGCCGGGGAGACCCAGTACTTC	CASSRTSGRAGETQYF
TRBJ1-3	.	TRBV6-5	few	TGTGCCAGCAGTTACTCACAGAGCCTCTCTGGAAACACCATATATTTT	CASSYSQSLSGNTIYF
TRBJ2-6	TRBD2	TRBV2	.	TGTGCCAGCCCTGTTACGGGAGGTGGTTCTGGGGCCAACGTCCTGACTTTC	CASPVTGGGSGANVLTF